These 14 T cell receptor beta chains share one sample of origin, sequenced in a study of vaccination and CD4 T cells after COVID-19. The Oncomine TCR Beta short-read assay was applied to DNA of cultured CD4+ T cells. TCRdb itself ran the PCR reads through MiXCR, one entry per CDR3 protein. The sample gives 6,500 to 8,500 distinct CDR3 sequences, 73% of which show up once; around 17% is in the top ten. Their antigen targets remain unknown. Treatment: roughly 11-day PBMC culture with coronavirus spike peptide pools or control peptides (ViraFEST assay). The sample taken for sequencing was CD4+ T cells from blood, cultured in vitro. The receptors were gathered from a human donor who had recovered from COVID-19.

The DNA of the CDR3 is TGTGCCAGCAGGATTACAGGAGAAGAGACCCAGTACTTC. It encodes CASRITGEETQYF. The rearrangement links TRBV6-2 or TRBV6-3 to TRBJ2-5; D may be TRBD1 (5 bases). V was clipped by 6 bases and J by 3 bases, with 11 bases between them. Germline CDR1 and CDR2: MNHEY and SVGEGT. The CDR3 covers 13 residues.

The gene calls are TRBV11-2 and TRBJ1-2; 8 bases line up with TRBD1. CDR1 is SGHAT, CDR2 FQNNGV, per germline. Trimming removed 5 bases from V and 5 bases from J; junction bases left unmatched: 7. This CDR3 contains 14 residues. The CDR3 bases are TGTGCCAGCAGCCGAGGGGACAGGCAATATGGCTACACCTTC. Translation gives CASSRGDRQYGYTF.

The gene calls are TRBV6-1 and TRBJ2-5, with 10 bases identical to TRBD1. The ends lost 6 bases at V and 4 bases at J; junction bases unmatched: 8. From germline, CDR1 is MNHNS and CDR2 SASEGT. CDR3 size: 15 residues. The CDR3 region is CASSPDRGLRETQYF. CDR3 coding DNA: TGTGCCAGCAGCCCCGACAGGGGGCTTCGAGAGACCCAGTACTTC.

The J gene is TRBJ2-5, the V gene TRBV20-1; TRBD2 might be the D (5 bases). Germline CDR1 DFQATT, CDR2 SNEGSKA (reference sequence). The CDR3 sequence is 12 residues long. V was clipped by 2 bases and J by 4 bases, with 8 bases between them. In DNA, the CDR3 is TGCAGTGCTAGATCCAGCGGAGAGACCCAGTACTTC. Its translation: CSARSSGETQYF.

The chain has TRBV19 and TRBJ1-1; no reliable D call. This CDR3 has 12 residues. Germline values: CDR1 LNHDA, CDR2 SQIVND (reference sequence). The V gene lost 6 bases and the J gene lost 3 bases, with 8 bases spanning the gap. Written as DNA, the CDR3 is TGTGCCAGTAGCGACTCGTACACTGAAGCTTTCTTT. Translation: CASSDSYTEAFF.

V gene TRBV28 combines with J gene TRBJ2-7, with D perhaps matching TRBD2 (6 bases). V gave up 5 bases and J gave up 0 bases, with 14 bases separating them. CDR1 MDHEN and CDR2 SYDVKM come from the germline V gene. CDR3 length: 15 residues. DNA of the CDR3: TGTGCCAGCAGTCCGGAGGGACGGGGCTCCTACGAGCAGTACTTC. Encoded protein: CASSPEGRGSYEQYF.

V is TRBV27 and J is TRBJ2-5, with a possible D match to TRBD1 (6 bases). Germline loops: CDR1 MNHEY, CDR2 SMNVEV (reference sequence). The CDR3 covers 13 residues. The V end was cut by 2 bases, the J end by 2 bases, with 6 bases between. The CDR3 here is CASSLRGQETQYF. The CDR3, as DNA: TGTGCCAGCAGTTTAAGGGGGCAAGAGACCCAGTACTTC.

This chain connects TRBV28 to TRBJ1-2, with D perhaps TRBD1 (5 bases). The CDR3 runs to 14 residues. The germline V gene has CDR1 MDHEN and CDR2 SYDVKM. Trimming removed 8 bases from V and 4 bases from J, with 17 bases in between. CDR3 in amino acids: CASQGGGTAYGYTF. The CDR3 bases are TGTGCCAGCCAGGGTGGGGGGACGGCCTATGGCTACACCTTC.

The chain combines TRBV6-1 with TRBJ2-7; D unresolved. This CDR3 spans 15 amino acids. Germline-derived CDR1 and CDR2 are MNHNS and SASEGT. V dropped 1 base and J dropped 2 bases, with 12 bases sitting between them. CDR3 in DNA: TGTGCCAGCAGTGAAGTCTGGGGTTCGACCTACGAGCAGTACTTC. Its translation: CASSEVWGSTYEQYF.

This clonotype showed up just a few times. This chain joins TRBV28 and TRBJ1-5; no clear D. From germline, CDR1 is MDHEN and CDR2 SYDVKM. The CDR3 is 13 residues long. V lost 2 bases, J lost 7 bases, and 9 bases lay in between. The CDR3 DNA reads TGTGCCAGCAGTTTAGTCAGTCTGCAGCCCCAGCATTTT. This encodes CASSLVSLQPQHF.

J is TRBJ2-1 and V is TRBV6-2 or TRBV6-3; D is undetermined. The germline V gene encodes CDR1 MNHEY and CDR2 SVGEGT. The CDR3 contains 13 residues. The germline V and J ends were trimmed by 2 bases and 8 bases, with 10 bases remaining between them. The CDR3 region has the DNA TGTGCCAGCAGTTACAGGGCCGGGTATGAGCAGTTCTTC. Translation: CASSYRAGYEQFF.

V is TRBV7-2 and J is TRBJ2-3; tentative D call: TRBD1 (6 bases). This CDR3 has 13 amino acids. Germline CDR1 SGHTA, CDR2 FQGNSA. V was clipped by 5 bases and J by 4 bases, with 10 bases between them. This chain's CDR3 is CASSLQGSDTQYF. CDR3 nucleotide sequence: TGTGCCAGCAGCCTACAGGGATCAGATACGCAGTATTTT.

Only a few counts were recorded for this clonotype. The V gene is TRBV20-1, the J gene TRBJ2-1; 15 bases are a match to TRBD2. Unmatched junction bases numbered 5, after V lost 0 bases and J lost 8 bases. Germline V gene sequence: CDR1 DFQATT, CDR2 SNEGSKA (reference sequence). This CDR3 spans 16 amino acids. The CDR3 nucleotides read TGCAGTGCTAGAGATTGGGGACTAGCGGGAGGCTATGAGCAGTTCTTC. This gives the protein CSARDWGLAGGYEQFF.

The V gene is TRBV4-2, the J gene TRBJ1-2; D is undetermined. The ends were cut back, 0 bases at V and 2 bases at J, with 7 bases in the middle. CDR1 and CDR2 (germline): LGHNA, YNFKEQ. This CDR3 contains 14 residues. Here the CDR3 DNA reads TGTGCCAGCAGCCAAGATAGGGAGAACTATGGCTACACCTTC. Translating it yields CASSQDRENYGYTF.